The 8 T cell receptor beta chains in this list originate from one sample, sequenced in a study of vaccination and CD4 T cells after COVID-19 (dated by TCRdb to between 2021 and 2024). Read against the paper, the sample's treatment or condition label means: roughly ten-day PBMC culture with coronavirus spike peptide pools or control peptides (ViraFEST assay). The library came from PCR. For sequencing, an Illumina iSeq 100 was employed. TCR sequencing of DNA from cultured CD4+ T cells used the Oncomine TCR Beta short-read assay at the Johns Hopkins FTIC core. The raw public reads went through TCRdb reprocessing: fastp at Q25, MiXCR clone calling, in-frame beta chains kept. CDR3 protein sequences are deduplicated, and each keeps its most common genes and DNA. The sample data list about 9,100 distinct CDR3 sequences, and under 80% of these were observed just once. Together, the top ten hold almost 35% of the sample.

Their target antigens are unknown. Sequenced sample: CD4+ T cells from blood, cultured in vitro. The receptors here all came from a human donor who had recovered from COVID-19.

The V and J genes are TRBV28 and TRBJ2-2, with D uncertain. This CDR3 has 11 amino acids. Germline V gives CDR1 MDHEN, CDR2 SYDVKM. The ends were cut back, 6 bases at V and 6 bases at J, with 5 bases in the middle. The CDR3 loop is CASRDSGELFF. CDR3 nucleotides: TGTGCCAGCAGGGATTCCGGGGAGCTGTTTTTT.

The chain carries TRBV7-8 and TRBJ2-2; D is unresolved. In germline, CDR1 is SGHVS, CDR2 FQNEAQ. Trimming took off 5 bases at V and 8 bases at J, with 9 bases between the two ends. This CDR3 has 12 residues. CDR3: CASSPTWGELFF. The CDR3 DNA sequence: TGTGCCAGCAGCCCAACGTGGGGGGAGCTGTTTTTT.

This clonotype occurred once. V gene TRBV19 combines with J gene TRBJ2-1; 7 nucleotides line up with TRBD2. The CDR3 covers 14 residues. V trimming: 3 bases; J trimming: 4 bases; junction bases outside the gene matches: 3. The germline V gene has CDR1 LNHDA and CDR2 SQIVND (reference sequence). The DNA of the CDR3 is TGTGCCAGTAGTATCGGACTAGTTTACAATGAGCAGTTCTTC. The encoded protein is CASSIGLVYNEQFF. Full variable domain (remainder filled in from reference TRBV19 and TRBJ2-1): DGGITQSPKYLFRKEGQNVTLSCEQNLNHDAMYWYRQDPGQGLRLIYYSQIVNDFQKGDIAEGYSVSREKKESFPLTVTSAQKNPTAFYLCASSIGLVYNEQFFGPGTRLTVL.

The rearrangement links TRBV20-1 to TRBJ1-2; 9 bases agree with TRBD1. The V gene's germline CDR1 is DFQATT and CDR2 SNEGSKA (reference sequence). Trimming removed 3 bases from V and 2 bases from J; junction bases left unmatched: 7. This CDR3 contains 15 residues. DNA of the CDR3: TGCAGTGCTAGTGGCGACAGGGGGAACAACTATGGCTACACCTTC. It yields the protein CSASGDRGNNYGYTF.

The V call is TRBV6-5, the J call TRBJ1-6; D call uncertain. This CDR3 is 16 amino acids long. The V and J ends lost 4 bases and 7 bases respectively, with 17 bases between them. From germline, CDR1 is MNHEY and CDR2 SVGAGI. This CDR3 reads CASSLREAPGNSPLHF. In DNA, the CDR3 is TGTGCCAGCAGTTTAAGGGAGGCCCCCGGGAATTCACCCCTCCACTTT.

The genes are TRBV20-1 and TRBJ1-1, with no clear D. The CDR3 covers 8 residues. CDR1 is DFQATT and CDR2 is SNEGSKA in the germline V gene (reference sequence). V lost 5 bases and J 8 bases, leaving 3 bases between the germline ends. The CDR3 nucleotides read TGCAGTGCTGAAGAAGCTTTCTTT. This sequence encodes CSAEEAFF.

CDR3 protein: CASSVAGVGANVLTF. The DNA of the CDR3 is TGTGCCAGCAGCGTAGCAGGGGTCGGGGCCAACGTCCTGACTTTC. The chain employs TRBV9 and TRBJ2-6; maybe TRBD1 (6 bases). The V end was cut by 0 bases, the J end by 4 bases, with 8 bases between. The CDR3 spans 15 residues. Germline CDR1 is SGDLS and CDR2 is YYNGEE. The full variable domain, completed using reference TRBV9 and TRBJ2-6, is DSGVTQTPKHLITATGQRVTLRCSPRSGDLSVYWYQQSLDQGLQFLIQYYNGEERAKGNILERFSAQQFPDLHSELNLSSLELGDSALYFCASSVAGVGANVLTFGAGSRLTVL.

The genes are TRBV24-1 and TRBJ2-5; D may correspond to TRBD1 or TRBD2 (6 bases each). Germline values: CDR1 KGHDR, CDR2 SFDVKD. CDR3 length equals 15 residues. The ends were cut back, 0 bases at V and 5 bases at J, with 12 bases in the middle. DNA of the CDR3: TGTGCCACCAGTGATTTGTCCAGAGGGGGGGAGACCCAGTACTTC. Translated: CATSDLSRGGETQYF.